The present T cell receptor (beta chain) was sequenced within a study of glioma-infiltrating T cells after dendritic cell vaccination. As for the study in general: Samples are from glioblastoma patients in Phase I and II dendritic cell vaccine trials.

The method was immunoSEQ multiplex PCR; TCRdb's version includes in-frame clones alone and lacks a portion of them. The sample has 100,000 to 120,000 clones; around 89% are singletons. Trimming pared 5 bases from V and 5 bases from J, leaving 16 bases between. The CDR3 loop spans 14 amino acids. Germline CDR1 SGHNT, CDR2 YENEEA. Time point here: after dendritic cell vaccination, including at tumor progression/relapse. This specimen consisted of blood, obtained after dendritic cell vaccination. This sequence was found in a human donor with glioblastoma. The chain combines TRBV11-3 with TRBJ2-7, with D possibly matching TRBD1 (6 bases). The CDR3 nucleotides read TGTGCCAGCAGCAGGTCAGGGGATATCCACGAGCAGTACTTC. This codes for CASSRSGDIHEQYF.